The TCR beta chain under discussion was sequenced for a study of blood T cell repertoires in COVID-19. About the study: Italy, Spain and the United States were the sources of the convalescent and acute COVID-19 samples. Sample material is recorded as cDNA or gDNA derived from T cells, B-cell-depleted T cells, or PBMCs.

V was pared by 5 bases and J by 8 bases, with 15 bases between. The CDR3 spans 13 residues. Germline CDR1 is MNHEY and CDR2 is SMNVEV (reference sequence). As handled by the study authors: Nucleated cell number was recorded as an estimate derived from reference gene primer amplification. Only in-frame clones appear in the TCRdb table, and some are missing; sequencing was by immunoSEQ multiplex PCR. For V, J and clone size, that table is used; D and trimming come from the DNA. The data contain 310,000 or so clones, approximately 90% of them singletons. The chain has TRBV27 and TRBJ1-2; maybe TRBD1 (5 bases). The origin of this receptor is a woman between 50 and 59 years old who had recovered from COVID-19. The source material was peripheral blood. CDR3 nucleotides: TGTGCCAGCAGTCCCAAGTCAGGGCGGGGCTACACCTTC. Protein: CASSPKSGRGYTF.